This is a list of T cell receptor beta chains from one sample in a study of shared clonotypes between healthy human individuals. Generated by immunoSEQ multiplex PCR, the TCRdb table keeps only in-frame clones and is missing some. This sample yields 750,000 to 1,000,000 clones, of which about 92% are seen a single time; 24% belongs to the top ten. Specimen: naive CD8+ T cells sorted from blood. The receptors shown here come from a man aged 25-45 years in good health. CDR3s include the opening cysteine and the closing phenylalanine or tryptophan. A D gene is named only where the DNA matches it firmly. Only part of the rows carry a size: once, few, many, or a class if the clone is expanded.

abundance	len	v_gene	j_gene	d_gene	CDR3aa	CDR3nt
.	14	TRBV7-9	TRBJ2-7	.	CASSFPLTGYEQYF	TGTGCCAGCAGCTTTCCACTCACAGGCTACGAGCAGTACTTC
.	15	TRBV27	TRBJ2-2	TRBD1	CASSSRTGDTGELFF	TGTGCCAGCAGTTCCCGGACAGGCGACACCGGGGAGCTGTTTTTT
.	15	TRBV5-1	TRBJ2-7	.	CASSLLQDPSYEQYF	TGCGCCAGCAGCTTGTTACAGGACCCCTCCTACGAGCAGTACTTC
.	16	TRBV6-5	TRBJ2-1	TRBD2	CASSYWLAGFYNEQFF	TGTGCCAGCAGTTACTGGCTAGCGGGCTTCTACAATGAGCAGTTCTTC
.	14	TRBV5-1	TRBJ1-2	.	CASSPGQINYGYTF	TGCGCCAGCAGCCCTGGACAAATAAACTATGGCTACACCTTC
.	15	TRBV25-1	TRBJ2-1	.	CASSEEGAGHNEQFF	TGTGCCAGCAGTGAAGAAGGGGCCGGCCACAATGAGCAGTTCTTC
.	14	TRBV9	TRBJ2-7	.	CASSGDDRSYEQYF	TGTGCCAGCAGCGGGGACGATAGAAGCTACGAGCAGTACTTC
few	13	TRBV27	TRBJ2-7	.	CASSRGRTYEQYF	TGTGCCAGCAGCCGGGGACGGACCTACGAGCAGTACTTC
.	13	TRBV15	TRBJ1-1	TRBD1	CATRTGTNTEAFF	TGTGCCACCCGGACAGGAACGAACACTGAAGCTTTCTTT
.	13	TRBV6-1	TRBJ1-2	TRBD1	CASRGQGNYGYTF	TGTGCCAGCAGGGGACAGGGTAACTATGGCTACACCTTC
.	15	TRBV2	TRBJ2-3	TRBD2	CASPSGAISTDTQYF	TGTGCCAGCCCTAGCGGGGCCATTAGCACAGATACGCAGTATTTT
.	17	TRBV15	TRBJ2-1	TRBD2	CATSRGASGLAGVEQFF	TGTGCCACCAGCAGAGGGGCCTCTGGTCTAGCGGGAGTTGAGCAGTTCTTC
.	15	TRBV4-1	TRBJ2-3	.	CASSQVYRGADTQYF	TGCGCCAGCAGCCAAGTCTATAGGGGGGCAGATACGCAGTATTTT
.	13	TRBV7-9	TRBJ1-3	.	CASSAWTGNTIYF	TGTGCCAGCTCAGCTTGGACTGGAAACACCATATATTTT
.	13	TRBV27	TRBJ1-5	.	CASSLGGDQPQHF	TGTGCCAGCAGTTTAGGGGGGGATCAGCCCCAGCATTTT
.	13	TRBV10-3	TRBJ2-5	.	CAISGDSQETQYF	TGTGCCATCAGTGGCGACAGCCAAGAGACCCAGTACTTC
.	16	TRBV27	TRBJ2-7	TRBD2	CASSLPEASGRYEQYF	TGTGCCAGCAGTTTACCCGAGGCTAGCGGGAGATACGAGCAGTACTTC